The rows below give T cell receptor beta chains drawn from one sample of a study of cytomegalovirus exposure and HLA in healthy donors. Assay used: immunoSEQ multiplex PCR; TCRdb lists only in-frame clones, some missing. The data hold more than 150,000 clones, with 60% to 85% observed a single time. Material for sequencing was PBMCs. The receptors shown here come from a woman aged 45-65 years in good health and CMV-seropositive. CDR3s include the opening cysteine and the closing phenylalanine or tryptophan.

CDR3aa,len,j_gene,v_gene
CASSSRSTGRIETQYF,16,TRBJ2-5,TRBV5-1
CASSQTTGHPHF,12,TRBJ1-5,TRBV7-2
CASIGLAGDSTDTQYF,16,TRBJ2-3,TRBV2
CASSDQGASTDTQYF,15,TRBJ2-3,TRBV2
CASSLDRAQHNEQFF,15,TRBJ2-1,TRBV7-2
CAWSADREFAYGYTF,15,TRBJ1-2,TRBV30
CASSPRREDTDTQYF,15,TRBJ2-3,TRBV19
CSVEGRSSPYEQYF,14,TRBJ2-7,TRBV29-1
CASSSRQGPTQETQYF,16,TRBJ2-5,TRBV9
CASSLQGWDAEAFF,14,TRBJ1-1,TRBV11-2
CASRFAGKGSPLHF,14,TRBJ1-6,TRBV11-3
CASSSTGVHSGANVLTF,17,TRBJ2-6,TRBV5-4
CATLRDRSNEKLFF,14,TRBJ1-4,TRBV28
CASSLRAGGPGQFF,14,TRBJ2-1,TRBV28
CASSVGGTGGRAEAFF,16,TRBJ1-1,TRBV9
CASSQGEGYGYTF,13,TRBJ1-2,TRBV4-3